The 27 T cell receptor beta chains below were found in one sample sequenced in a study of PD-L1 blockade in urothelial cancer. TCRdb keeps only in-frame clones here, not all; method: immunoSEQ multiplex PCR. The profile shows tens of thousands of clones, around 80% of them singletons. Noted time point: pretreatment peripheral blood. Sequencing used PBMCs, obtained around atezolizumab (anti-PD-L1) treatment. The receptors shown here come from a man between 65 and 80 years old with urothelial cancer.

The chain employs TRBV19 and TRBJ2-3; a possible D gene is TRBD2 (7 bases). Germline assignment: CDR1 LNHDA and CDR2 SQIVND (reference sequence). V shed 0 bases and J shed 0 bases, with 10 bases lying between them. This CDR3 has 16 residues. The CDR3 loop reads CASSIDWGGSTDTQYF. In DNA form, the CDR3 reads TGTGCCAGTAGTATAGATTGGGGGGGCAGCACAGATACGCAGTATTTT.

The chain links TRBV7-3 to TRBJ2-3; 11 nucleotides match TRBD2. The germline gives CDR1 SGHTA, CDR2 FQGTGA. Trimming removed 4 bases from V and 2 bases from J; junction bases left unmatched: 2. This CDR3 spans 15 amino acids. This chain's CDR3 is CASSSSGGTTDTQYF. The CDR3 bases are TGTGCCAGCAGCTCTAGCGGGGGGACCACAGATACGCAGTATTTT. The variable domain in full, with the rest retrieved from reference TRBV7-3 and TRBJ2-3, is GAGVSQTPSNKVTEKGKYVELRCDPISGHTALYWYRQSLGQGPEFLIYFQGTGAADDSGLPNDRFFAVRPEGSVSTLKIQRTERGDSAVYLCASSSSGGTTDTQYFGPGTRLTVL.

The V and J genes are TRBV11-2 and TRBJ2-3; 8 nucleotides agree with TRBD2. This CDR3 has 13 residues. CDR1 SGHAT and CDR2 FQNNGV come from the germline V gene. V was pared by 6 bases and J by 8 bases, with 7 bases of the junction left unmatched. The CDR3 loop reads CASRSVAGTTQYF. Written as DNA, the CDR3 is TGTGCCAGCAGGTCGGTAGCGGGAACTACGCAGTATTTT.

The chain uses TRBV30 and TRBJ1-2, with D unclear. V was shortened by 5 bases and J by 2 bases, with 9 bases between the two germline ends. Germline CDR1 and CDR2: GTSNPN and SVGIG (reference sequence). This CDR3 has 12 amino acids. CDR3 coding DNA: TGTGCCTGGGGGCGAGAAAACTATGGCTACACCTTC. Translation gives CAWGRENYGYTF.

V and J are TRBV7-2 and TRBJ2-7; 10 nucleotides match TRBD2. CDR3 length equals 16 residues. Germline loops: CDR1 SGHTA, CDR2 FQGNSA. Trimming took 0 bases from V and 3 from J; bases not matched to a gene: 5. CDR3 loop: CASSLATSGAIYEQYF. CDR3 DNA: TGTGCCAGCAGCTTAGCCACTAGCGGGGCGATCTACGAGCAGTACTTC. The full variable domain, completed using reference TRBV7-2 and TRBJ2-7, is GAGVSQSPSNKVTEKGKDVELRCDPISGHTALYWYRQSLGQGLEFLIYFQGNSAPDKSGLPSDRFSAERTGGSVSTLTIQRTQQEDSAVYLCASSLATSGAIYEQYFGPGTRLTVT.

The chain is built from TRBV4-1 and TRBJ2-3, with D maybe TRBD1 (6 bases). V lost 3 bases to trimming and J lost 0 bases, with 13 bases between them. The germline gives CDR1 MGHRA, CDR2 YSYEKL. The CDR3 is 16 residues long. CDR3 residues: CASSQARQVSTDTQYF. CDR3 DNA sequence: TGCGCCAGCAGCCAGGCTCGACAGGTTAGCACAGATACGCAGTATTTT.

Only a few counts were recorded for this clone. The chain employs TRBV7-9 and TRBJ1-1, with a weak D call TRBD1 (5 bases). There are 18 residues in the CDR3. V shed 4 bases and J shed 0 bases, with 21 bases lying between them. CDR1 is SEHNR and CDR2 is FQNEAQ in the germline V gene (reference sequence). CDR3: CASSSKGQGNQMNTEAFF. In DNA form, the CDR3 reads TGTGCCAGCAGCTCTAAAGGGCAGGGAAACCAAATGAACACTGAAGCTTTCTTT.

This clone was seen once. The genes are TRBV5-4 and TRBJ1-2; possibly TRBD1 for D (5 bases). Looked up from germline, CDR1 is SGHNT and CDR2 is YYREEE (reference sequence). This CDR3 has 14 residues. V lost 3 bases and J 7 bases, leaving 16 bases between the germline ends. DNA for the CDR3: TGTGCCAGCAGCTCCGGAAGGGGTCTGGGTGGCTACACCTTC. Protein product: CASSSGRGLGGYTF.

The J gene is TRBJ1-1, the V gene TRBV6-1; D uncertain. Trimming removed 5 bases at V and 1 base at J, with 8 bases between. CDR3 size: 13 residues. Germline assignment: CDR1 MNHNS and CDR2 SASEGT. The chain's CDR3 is CASSFLWNTEAFF. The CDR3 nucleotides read TGTGCCAGCAGTTTCCTTTGGAACACTGAAGCTTTCTTT.

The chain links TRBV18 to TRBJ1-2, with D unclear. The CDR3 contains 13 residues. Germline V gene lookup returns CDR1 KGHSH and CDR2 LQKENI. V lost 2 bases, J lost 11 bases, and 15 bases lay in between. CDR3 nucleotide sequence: TGTGCCAGCTCACCAGCGGCCCCAACGGGGTACACCTTC. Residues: CASSPAAPTGYTF.

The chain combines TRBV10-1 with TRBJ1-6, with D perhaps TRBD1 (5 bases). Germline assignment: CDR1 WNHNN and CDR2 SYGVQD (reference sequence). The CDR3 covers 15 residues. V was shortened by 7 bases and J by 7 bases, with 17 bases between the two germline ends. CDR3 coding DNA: TGCGCCAGCACTAACGACAGACCACTGAATTCACCCCTCCACTTT. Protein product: CASTNDRPLNSPLHF.

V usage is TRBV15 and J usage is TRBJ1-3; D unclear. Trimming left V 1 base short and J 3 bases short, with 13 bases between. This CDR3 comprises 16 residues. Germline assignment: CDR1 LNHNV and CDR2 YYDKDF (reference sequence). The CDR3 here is CATSRGGGILGNTIYF. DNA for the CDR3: TGTGCCACCAGCAGAGGCGGAGGGATCCTTGGAAACACCATATATTTT. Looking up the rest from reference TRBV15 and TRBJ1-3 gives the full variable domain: DAMVIQNPRYQVTQFGKPVTLSCSQTLNHNVMYWYQQKSSQAPKLLFHYYDKDFNNEADTPDNFQSRRPNTSFCFLDIRSPGLGDTAMYLCATSRGGGILGNTIYFGEGSWLTVV.

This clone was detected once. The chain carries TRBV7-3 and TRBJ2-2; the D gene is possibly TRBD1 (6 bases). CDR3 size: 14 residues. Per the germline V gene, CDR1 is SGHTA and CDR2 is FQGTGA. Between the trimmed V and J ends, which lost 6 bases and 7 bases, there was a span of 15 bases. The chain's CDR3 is CASRKDSLSGELFF. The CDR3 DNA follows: TGTGCCAGCAGGAAGGACAGCCTGAGCGGGGAGCTGTTTTTT.

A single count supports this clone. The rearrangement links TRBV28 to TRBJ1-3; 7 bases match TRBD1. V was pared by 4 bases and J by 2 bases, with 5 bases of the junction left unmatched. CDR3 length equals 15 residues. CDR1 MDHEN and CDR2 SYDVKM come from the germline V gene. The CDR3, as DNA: TGTGCCAGCAGTTCTAATCAGGGGGCTGGAAACACCATATATTTT. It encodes CASSSNQGAGNTIYF.

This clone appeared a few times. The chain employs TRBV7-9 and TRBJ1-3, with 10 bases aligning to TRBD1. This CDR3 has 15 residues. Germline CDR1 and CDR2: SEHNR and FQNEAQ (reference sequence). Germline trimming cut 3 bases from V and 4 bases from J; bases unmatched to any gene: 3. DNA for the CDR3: TGTGCCAGCAGCTTTGGGACAGGGGTAGGAAACACCATATATTTT. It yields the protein CASSFGTGVGNTIYF.

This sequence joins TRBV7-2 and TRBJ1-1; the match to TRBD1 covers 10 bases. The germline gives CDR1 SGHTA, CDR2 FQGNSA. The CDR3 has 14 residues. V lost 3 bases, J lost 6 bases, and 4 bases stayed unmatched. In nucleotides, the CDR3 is TGTGCCAGCAGCTTGACAGGGGGCAAGTCTGAAGCTTTCTTT. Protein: CASSLTGGKSEAFF.

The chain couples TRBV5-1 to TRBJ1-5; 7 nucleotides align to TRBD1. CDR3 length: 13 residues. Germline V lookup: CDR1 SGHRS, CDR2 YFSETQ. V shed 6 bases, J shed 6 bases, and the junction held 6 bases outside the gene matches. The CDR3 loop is CASISNRGQPQHF. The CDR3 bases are TGCGCCAGCATCTCTAACAGGGGTCAGCCCCAGCATTTT.

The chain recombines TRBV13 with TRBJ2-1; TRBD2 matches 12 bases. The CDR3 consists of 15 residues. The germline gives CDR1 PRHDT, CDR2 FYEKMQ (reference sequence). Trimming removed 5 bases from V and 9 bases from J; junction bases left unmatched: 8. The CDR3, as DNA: TGTGCCAGCAGCCGAGGGACTAGCGGGTTGGGTGAGCAGTTCTTC. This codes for CASSRGTSGLGEQFF. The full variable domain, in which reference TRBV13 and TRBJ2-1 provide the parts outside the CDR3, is AAGVIQSPRHLIKEKRETATLKCYPIPRHDTVYWYQQGPGQDPQFLISFYEKMQSDKGSIPDRFSAQQFSDYHSELNMSSLELGDSALYFCASSRGTSGLGEQFFGPGTRLTVL.

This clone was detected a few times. CDR3 in DNA: TGCGCCAGCGAGACGCCAGGCCGGGAAGCTTTCTTT. Translated, it gives CASETPGREAFF. The gene calls are TRBV10-1 and TRBJ1-1; D unclear. V lost 8 bases to trimming and J lost 8 bases, with 15 bases between them. There are 12 residues in the CDR3. Germline CDR1 reads WNHNN; CDR2 reads SYGVQD (reference sequence).

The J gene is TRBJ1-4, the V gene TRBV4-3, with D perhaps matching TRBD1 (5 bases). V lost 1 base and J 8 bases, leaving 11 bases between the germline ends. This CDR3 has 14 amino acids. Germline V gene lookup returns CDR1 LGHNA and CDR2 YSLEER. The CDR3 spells CASSQGVRGEKLFF. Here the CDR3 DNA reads TGCGCCAGCAGCCAAGGTGTGCGGGGGGAAAAACTGTTTTTT.

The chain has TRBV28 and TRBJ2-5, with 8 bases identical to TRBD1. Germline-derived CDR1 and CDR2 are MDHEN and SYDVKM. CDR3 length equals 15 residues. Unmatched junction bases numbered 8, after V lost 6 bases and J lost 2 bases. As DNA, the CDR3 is TGTGCCAGCAGGGGGGCCGGACAGGGACAAGAGACCCAGTACTTC. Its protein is CASRGAGQGQETQYF.

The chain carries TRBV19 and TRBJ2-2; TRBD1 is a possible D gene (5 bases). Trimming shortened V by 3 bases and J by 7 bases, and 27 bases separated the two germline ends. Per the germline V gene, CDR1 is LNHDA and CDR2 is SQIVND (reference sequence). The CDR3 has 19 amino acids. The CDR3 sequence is CASSIEYRPNEKRGGELFF. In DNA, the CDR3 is TGTGCCAGTAGTATCGAGTATAGGCCCAACGAAAAAAGGGGCGGGGAGCTGTTTTTT.

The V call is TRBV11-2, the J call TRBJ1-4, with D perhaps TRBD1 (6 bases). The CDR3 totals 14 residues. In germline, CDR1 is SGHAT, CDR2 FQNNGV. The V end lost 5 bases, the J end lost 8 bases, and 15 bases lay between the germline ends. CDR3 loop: CASSRPGHPEKLFF. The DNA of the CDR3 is TGTGCCAGCAGCCGTCCGGGACACCCGGAAAAACTGTTTTTT.

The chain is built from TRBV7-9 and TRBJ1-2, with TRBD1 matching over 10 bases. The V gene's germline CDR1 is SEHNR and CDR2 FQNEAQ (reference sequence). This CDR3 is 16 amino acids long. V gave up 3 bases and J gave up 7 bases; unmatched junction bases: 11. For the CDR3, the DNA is TGTGCCAGCAGCTTCCAGGGACAGGGGAAAGGTGCTGGCTACACCTTC. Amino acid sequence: CASSFQGQGKGAGYTF.

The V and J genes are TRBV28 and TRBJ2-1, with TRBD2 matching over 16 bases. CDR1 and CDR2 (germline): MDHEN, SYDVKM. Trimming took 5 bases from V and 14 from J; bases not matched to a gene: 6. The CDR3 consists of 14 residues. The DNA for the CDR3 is TGTGCCAGCAGTGGGGGACTAGCGGGAGGGCCTAAGTTCTTC. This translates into CASSGGLAGGPKFF. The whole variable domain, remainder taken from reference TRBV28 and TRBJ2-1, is DVKVTQSSRYLVKRTGEKVFLECVQDMDHENMFWYRQDPGLGLRLIYFSYDVKMKEKGDIPEGYSVSREKKERFSLILESASTNQTSMYLCASSGGLAGGPKFFGPGTRLTVL.

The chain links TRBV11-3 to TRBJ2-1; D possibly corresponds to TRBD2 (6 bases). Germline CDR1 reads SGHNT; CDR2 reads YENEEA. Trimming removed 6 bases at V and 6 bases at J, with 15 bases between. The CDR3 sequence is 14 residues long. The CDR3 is CASRRETQRNEQFF. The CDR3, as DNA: TGTGCCAGCAGGCGGGAAACGCAGCGCAATGAGCAGTTCTTC.

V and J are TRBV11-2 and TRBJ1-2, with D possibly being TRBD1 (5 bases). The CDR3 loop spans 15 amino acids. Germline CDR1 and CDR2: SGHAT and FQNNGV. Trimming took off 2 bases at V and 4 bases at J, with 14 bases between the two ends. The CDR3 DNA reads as TGTGCCAGCAGCTTATTGGGTGGGGGAGGCTATGGCTACACCTTC. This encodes CASSLLGGGGYGYTF. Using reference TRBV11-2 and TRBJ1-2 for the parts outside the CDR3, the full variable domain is EAGVAQSPRYKIIEKRQSVAFWCNPISGHATLYWYQQILGQGPKLLIQFQNNGVVDDSQLPKDRFSAERLKGVDSTLKIQPAKLEDSAVYLCASSLLGGGGYGYTFGSGTRLTVV.